This TCR beta chain stems from a study of lymphopenia after photon versus proton radiotherapy. Profiling relied on immunoSEQ multiplex PCR, and the TCRdb table lists in-frame clones only, not all of them. The top ten clones hold around 2% of a sample with under 75,000 clones, 85% to 95% of them seen once. The CDR3 loop spans 16 amino acids. The germline V gene has CDR1 ENHRY and CDR2 SYGVKD. The V end was cut by 2 bases, the J end by 0 bases, with 12 bases between. The sample here was peripheral blood, taken from a patient treated with photon-based radiotherapy. This receptor was taken from a woman in her thirties or forties with cholangiocarcinoma. This chain joins TRBV10-3 and TRBJ2-3; D is perhaps TRBD1 or TRBD2 (5 bases each). For the CDR3, the DNA is TGTGCCATCAGTGAGCGAGGGACGGGGAGCACAGATACGCAGTATTTT. Its translation: CAISERGTGSTDTQYF.